This record covers a single T cell receptor beta chain. Its target is unknown. Primers included in the PCR were 60 Vbeta and 13 Jbeta primers. TCRdb's table, derived via immunoSEQ multiplex PCR, lists solely in-frame clones and lacks some. This sample has roughly 43,000 clones; roughly 80% occur once, and the top ten carry roughly 1.3%. V lost 3 bases to trimming and J lost 1 base, with 9 bases between them. Germline V gene lookup returns CDR1 MNHEY and CDR2 SMNVEV (reference sequence). This CDR3 spans 14 amino acids. The sample comes from a study of cytomegalovirus exposure and HLA in healthy donors. There were likely unrecorded immune exposures, though donors were nominally healthy when sampled. The study's findings and limits: Owing to their indistinguishability, certain V segments, notably TRBV6-2 and TRBV6-3, were excluded.

This chain joins TRBV27 and TRBJ1-1; D ambiguous. Sequencing was done on a sample of PBMCs. The TCR was taken from a man aged 25 to 40 in good health and CMV-seronegative. In nucleotides, the CDR3 is TGTGCCAGCAGTTTTTACTCTGCGAACACTGAAGCTTTCTTT. Its protein product is CASSFYSANTEAFF.